This T cell receptor (beta chain) was documented in a study of radiation and T cells in renal cell carcinoma. Clones were read by immunoSEQ multiplex PCR, and TCRdb kept only the in-frame ones, dropping some. Found here are tens of thousands of clones, 40% to 55% of them singletons; the top ten hold roughly 17%. The CDR3 is 13 residues long. CDR1 KGHSH and CDR2 LQKENI come from the germline V gene. V lost 1 base, J lost 5 bases, and 6 bases lay in between. Sample treatment: 15 Gy SBRT to primary tumor, nephrectomy 4 weeks later. This clone has at least ten counts. Other nucleotide sequences from this sample produce the same CDR3.

This material consisted of tumor tissue, taken from a patient whose treatment included radiotherapy and nephrectomy. V and J are TRBV18 and TRBJ1-5; D gene uncertain. This TCR derives from a woman aged 45-59 years with renal cell carcinoma. The CDR3 spells CASSPRVDQPQHF. The DNA of the CDR3 is TGTGCCAGCTCACCACGGGTCGATCAGCCCCAGCATTTT. The complete variable domain, with remaining parts taken from reference TRBV18 and TRBJ1-5, reads NAGVMQNPRHLVRRRGQEARLRCSPMKGHSHVYWYRQLPEEGLKFMVYLQKENIIDESGMPKERFSAEFPKEGPSILRIQQVVRGDSAAYFCASSPRVDQPQHFGDGTRLSIL.